This T cell receptor (beta chain) was identified during a study of CD8 T cells in Susac syndrome. CDR3 size: 15 residues. CDR1 and CDR2 (germline): SGDLS, YYNGEE. V lost 1 base and J lost 5, with 13 bases in between. As concerns this clonotype: No antigen is known for it.

Negative isolation yielded the CD8+ and CD4+ T cells, while FACS enriched the TEMRA cells. General study results and limits: The study acknowledged a relatively small number of individuals in its TCR sequencing and HLA analysis.

Reverse transcription of roughly 0.45 to 1 ug RNA used random hexamers. The immunoSEQ assay covered 54 Vbeta and 13 Jbeta segments for CDR3. TCRdb analysed the immunoSEQ multiplex PCR reads with MiXCR anew, one entry per CDR3 protein. The table lists 150,000 to 200,000 distinct CDR3 sequences, roughly 92% of them singletons. Sequenced material: CD4+ T cells from PBMCs. V and J are TRBV9 and TRBJ1-5; D is ambiguous. This TCR came from a human donor in good health. The CDR3 here is CASSVTPRLDQPQHF. The CDR3 nucleotides are TGTGCCAGCAGCGTAACCCCTCGATTAGATCAGCCCCAGCATTTT.